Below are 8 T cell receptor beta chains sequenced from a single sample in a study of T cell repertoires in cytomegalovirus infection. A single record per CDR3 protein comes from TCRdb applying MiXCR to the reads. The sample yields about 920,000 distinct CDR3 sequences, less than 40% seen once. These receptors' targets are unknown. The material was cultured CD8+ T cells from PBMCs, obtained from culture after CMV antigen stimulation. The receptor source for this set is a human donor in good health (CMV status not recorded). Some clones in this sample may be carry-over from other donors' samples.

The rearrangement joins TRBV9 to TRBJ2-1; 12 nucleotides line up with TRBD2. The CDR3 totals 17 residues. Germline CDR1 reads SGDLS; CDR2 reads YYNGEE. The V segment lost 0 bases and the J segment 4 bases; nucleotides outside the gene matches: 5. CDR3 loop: CASSVGTSGVPYNEQFF. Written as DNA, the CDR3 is TGTGCCAGCAGCGTAGGGACTAGCGGGGTACCATACAATGAGCAGTTCTTC. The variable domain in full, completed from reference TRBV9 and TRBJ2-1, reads DSGVTQTPKHLITATGQRVTLRCSPRSGDLSVYWYQQSLDQGLQFLIQYYNGEERAKGNILERFSAQQFPDLHSELNLSSLELGDSALYFCASSVGTSGVPYNEQFFGPGTRLTVL.

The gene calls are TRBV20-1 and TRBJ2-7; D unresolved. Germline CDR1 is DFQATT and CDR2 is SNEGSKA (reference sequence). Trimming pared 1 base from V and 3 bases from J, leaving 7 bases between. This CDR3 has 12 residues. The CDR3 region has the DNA TGCAGTGCTAGAGGCCTCAACTACGAGCAGTACTTC. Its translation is CSARGLNYEQYF.

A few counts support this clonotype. CDR3 in DNA: TGTGCCAGCAGTTACTCGAATAACAGGGGAGATGGCTACACCTTC. Its translation: CASSYSNNRGDGYTF. This chain links TRBV6-8 with TRBJ1-2; 7 nucleotides match TRBD1. Germline V lookup: CDR1 MNHGY, CDR2 SAAAGT. This CDR3 is 15 amino acids long. V dropped 0 bases and J dropped 6; count of bases not matched to a gene: 7.

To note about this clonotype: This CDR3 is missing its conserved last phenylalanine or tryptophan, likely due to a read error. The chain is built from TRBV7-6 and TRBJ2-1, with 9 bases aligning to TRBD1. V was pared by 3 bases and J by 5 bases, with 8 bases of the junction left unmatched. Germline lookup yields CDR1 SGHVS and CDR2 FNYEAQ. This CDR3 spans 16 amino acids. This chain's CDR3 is CASSFPGQGNHNEQFS. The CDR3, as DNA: TGTGCCAGCAGCTTTCCGGGACAGGGAAACCACAATGAGCAGTTCTCC.

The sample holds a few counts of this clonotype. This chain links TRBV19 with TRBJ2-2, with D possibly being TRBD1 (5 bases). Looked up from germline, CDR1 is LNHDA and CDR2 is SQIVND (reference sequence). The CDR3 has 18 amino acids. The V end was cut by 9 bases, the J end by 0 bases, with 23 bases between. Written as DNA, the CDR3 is TGTGCCAGAAAAAAGGGGCAGTCGACAGTCTCGAACACCGGGGAGCTGTTTTTT. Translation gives CARKKGQSTVSNTGELFF. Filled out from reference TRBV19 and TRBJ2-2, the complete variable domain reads DGGITQSPKYLFRKEGQNVTLSCEQNLNHDAMYWYRQDPGQGLRLIYYSQIVNDFQKGDIAEGYSVSREKKESFPLTVTSAQKNPTAFYLCARKKGQSTVSNTGELFFGEGSRLTVL.

The CDR3 sequence is CASSLLGQGGFVPQHF. As DNA, the CDR3 is TGTGCCAGCAGTCTCCTAGGACAGGGGGGTTTTGTGCCCCAGCATTTT. The V call is TRBV12-3 or TRBV12-4, the J call TRBJ1-5, with 10 bases that match TRBD1. CDR3 length equals 16 residues. The V gene end was trimmed by 5 bases and the J gene end by 9 bases; junction bases not matched to a gene: 13.

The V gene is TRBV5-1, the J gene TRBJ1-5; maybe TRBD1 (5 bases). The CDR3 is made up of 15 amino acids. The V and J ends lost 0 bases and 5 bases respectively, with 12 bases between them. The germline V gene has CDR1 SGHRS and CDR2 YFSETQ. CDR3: CASSLGSGRDQPQHF. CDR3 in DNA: TGCGCCAGCAGCTTGGGGTCAGGGCGGGATCAGCCCCAGCATTTT.

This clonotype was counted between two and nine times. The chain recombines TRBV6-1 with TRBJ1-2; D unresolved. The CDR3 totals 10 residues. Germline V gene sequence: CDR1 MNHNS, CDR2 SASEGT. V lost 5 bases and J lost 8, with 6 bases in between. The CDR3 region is CASSKGGYTF. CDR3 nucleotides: TGTGCCAGCAGTAAAGGGGGCTACACCTTC.